Below are 26 T cell receptor beta chains sequenced from a single sample in a study of T cell responses to AZD1222 COVID-19 vaccine. TCRdb keeps only in-frame clones here, not all; method: immunoSEQ multiplex PCR. The sample carries about 120,000 clones, around 90% recorded once. This sample comprised peripheral blood, obtained 28 days after the second AZD1222 dose. The receptor set was obtained from an adult who received the AZD1222 COVID-19 vaccine.

The rearrangement uses TRBV5-6 and TRBJ1-2, with 7 bases lining up with TRBD1. CDR3 length: 14 residues. Per the germline V gene, CDR1 is SGHDT and CDR2 is YYEEEE. Germline trimming cut 4 bases from V and 8 bases from J; bases unmatched to any gene: 11. CDR3: CASSLERGRWGYTF. The CDR3 coding sequence is TGTGCCAGCAGCCTGGAGAGGGGGCGTTGGGGCTACACCTTC. Supplemented by reference TRBV5-6 and TRBJ1-2, the full variable domain reads DAGVTQSPTHLIKTRGQQVTLRCSPKSGHDTVSWYQQALGQGPQFIFQYYEEEERQRGNFPDRFSGHQFPNYSSELNVNALLLGDSALYLCASSLERGRWGYTFGSGTRLTVV.

The chain's CDR3 is CASSEDRGLLTEAFF. The CDR3, as DNA: TGTGCCAGCAGCGAGGACAGGGGGCTCTTGACTGAAGCTTTCTTT. The rearrangement uses TRBV5-4 and TRBJ1-1, with TRBD1 matching 11 bases. V dropped 4 bases and J dropped 5; count of bases not matched to a gene: 7. The CDR3 extends over 15 amino acids. Germline CDR1 and CDR2: SGHNT and YYREEE (reference sequence).

The chain joins TRBV27 to TRBJ1-3; no reliable D call. Germline CDR1 MNHEY, CDR2 SMNVEV (reference sequence). The CDR3 covers 12 residues. Trimming left V 4 bases short and J 4 bases short, with 5 bases between. CDR3 protein: CASSSTGNTIYF. CDR3 in DNA: TGTGCCAGCAGTTCGACCGGAAACACCATATATTTT.

This clone was counted between two and nine times. The rearrangement uses TRBV4-2 and TRBJ2-2; possibly TRBD1 for D (5 bases). The germline CDR1 and CDR2 sequences are LGHNA and YNFKEQ. The CDR3 length is 16 residues. Trimming removed 4 bases from V and 3 bases from J, with 15 bases in between. The CDR3 DNA follows: TGTGCCAGCAGCCCTCAGGGAACTAAGGACACCGGGGAGCTGTTTTTT. Protein sequence: CASSPQGTKDTGELFF.

The chain has TRBV6-5 and TRBJ1-2; weak D call: TRBD1 (5 bases). The CDR3 is 14 residues long. The germline V gene encodes CDR1 MNHEY and CDR2 SVGAGI. V lost 5 bases, J lost 2 bases, and 12 bases lay in between. The CDR3 loop reads CASSIRDGNYGYTF. CDR3 bases: TGTGCCAGCAGTATTCGGGACGGAAACTATGGCTACACCTTC.

This chain joins TRBV5-1 and TRBJ2-7, with 7 bases lining up with TRBD1. This CDR3 has 16 residues. Germline CDR1 SGHRS, CDR2 YFSETQ. V shed 3 bases and J 0 bases; nucleotides not matched to a gene: 9. CDR3 nucleotides: TGCGCCAGCAGCTCGCTTCCGGGACAGAGCTCCTACGAGCAGTACTTC. Amino acid sequence: CASSSLPGQSSYEQYF. Full variable domain (rest looked up from reference TRBV5-1 and TRBJ2-7): KAGVTQTPRYLIKTRGQQVTLSCSPISGHRSVSWYQQTPGQGLQFLFEYFSETQRNKGNFPGRFSGRQFSNSRSEMNVSTLELGDSALYLCASSSLPGQSSYEQYFGPGTRLTVT.

V is TRBV19 and J is TRBJ2-7, with TRBD1 identical over 8 bases. CDR1 LNHDA and CDR2 SQIVND come from the germline V gene (reference sequence). There are 14 residues in the CDR3. Trimming took 6 bases from V and 2 from J; bases not matched to a gene: 6. The CDR3 region is CASSRTGNPYEQYF. The CDR3 nucleotides read TGTGCCAGTAGCAGGACAGGGAATCCCTACGAGCAGTACTTC. Variable domain in full (rest from reference TRBV19 and TRBJ2-7): DGGITQSPKYLFRKEGQNVTLSCEQNLNHDAMYWYRQDPGQGLRLIYYSQIVNDFQKGDIAEGYSVSREKKESFPLTVTSAQKNPTAFYLCASSRTGNPYEQYFGPGTRLTVT.

This clone was counted only a few times. V and J are TRBV9 and TRBJ1-4, with 8 bases aligning to TRBD1. The CDR3 consists of 15 residues. CDR1 is SGDLS, CDR2 YYNGEE, per germline. With 3 bases clipped from V and 6 bases from J, the junction kept 7 bases outside the gene matches. The CDR3 DNA is TGTGCCAGCAGCGATGGGACAGGAAGACATGAAAAACTGTTTTTT. Its protein product is CASSDGTGRHEKLFF.

The chain links TRBV28 to TRBJ1-2; tentatively, D is TRBD1 (6 bases). CDR1 is MDHEN, CDR2 SYDVKM, per germline. V was cut by 5 bases and J by 5 bases, with 9 bases left in between. CDR3 size: 12 residues. DNA for the CDR3: TGTGCCAGCAGTCCAGGGGTTTATGGCTACACCTTC. The encoded protein is CASSPGVYGYTF.

The chain recombines TRBV11-1 with TRBJ1-2; unclear D gene. CDR3 length: 13 amino acids. The V and J ends lost 5 bases and 4 bases respectively, with 11 bases between them. Germline-derived CDR1 and CDR2 are SGHAT and FQDESV (reference sequence). As DNA, the CDR3 is TGTGCCAGCAGCACCGGGCCCACCTATGGCTACACCTTC. Protein sequence: CASSTGPTYGYTF.

J is TRBJ1-5 and V is TRBV6-2 or TRBV6-3; no firm D call. Per germline, CDR1 MNHEY and CDR2 SVGEGT. The length of the CDR3 is 15 residues. V gave up 5 bases and J gave up 2 bases, with 13 bases separating them. DNA for the CDR3: TGTGCCAGCAGTGTTGGGGTGTGGGGCAATCAGCCCCAGCATTTT. Translated: CASSVGVWGNQPQHF.

This rearrangement joins TRBV5-1 to TRBJ1-3; no clear D gene. Germline V gene sequence: CDR1 SGHRS, CDR2 YFSETQ. The CDR3 is made up of 17 amino acids. Trimming took 0 bases from V and 4 from J, leaving 17 bases between them. CDR3 sequence reads: CASSLAIGSRQGNTIYF. CDR3 bases: TGCGCCAGCAGCTTGGCCATTGGGTCGCGCCAAGGAAACACCATATATTTT.

The J gene is TRBJ1-4, the V gene TRBV27; D not resolved. Germline V lookup: CDR1 MNHEY, CDR2 SMNVEV (reference sequence). This CDR3 is built from 15 residues. Trimming stripped 2 bases from V and 5 bases from J, with 12 bases between. CDR3 coding DNA: TGTGCCAGCAGTTTAAAAGCCGATTGGAATGAAAAACTGTTTTTT. Translation gives CASSLKADWNEKLFF.

This clone showed up just once. The V gene is TRBV18, the J gene TRBJ2-4; 7 bases match TRBD1. Looked up from germline, CDR1 is KGHSH and CDR2 is LQKENI. The V and J ends lost 4 bases and 1 base, in that order; junction bases with no gene match: 10. CDR3 length equals 17 residues. For the CDR3, the DNA is TGTGCCAGCTCACTATACACCCAGACAGGGGCCAAAAACATTCAGTACTTC. Translation: CASSLYTQTGAKNIQYF.

The V gene is TRBV2, the J gene TRBJ1-6, with 9 nucleotides matching TRBD1. The germline V gene has CDR1 SNHLY and CDR2 FYNNEI. The CDR3 loop spans 13 amino acids. The V segment lost 7 bases and the J segment 10 bases; nucleotides outside the gene matches: 5. DNA for the CDR3: TGTGCCAGCATAAGGACAGGGGTATCACCCCTCCACTTT. It specifies CASIRTGVSPLHF. Looking up the rest from reference TRBV2 and TRBJ1-6 gives the full variable domain: EPEVTQTPSHQVTQMGQEVILRCVPISNHLYFYWYRQILGQKVEFLVSFYNNEISEKSEIFDDQFSVERPDGSNFTLKIRSTKLEDSAMYFCASIRTGVSPLHFGNGTRLTVT.

In regard to this clone: The sample carries other DNA sequences with the same CDR3. The rearrangement joins TRBV29-1 to TRBJ1-2; D is perhaps TRBD1 (5 bases). Germline V lookup: CDR1 SQVTM, CDR2 ANQGSEA. The CDR3 is made up of 12 amino acids. The V and J ends lost 2 bases and 4 bases respectively, with 8 bases between them. The CDR3 DNA reads TGCAGCGTTGAATCGGGACCCTATGGCTACACCTTC. This encodes CSVESGPYGYTF.

V usage is TRBV5-1 and J usage is TRBJ1-2; TRBD1 agrees at 9 bases. The CDR3 is made up of 16 amino acids. V dropped 0 bases and J dropped 6; count of bases not matched to a gene: 9. Germline lookup yields CDR1 SGHRS and CDR2 YFSETQ. CDR3 DNA sequence: TGCGCCAGCAGCTTGGCCAATACAGGGGGCAGCGATGGCTACACCTTC. Translating it yields CASSLANTGGSDGYTF.

The rearrangement links TRBV11-2 to TRBJ2-6; D gene unclear. The V end lost 1 base, the J end lost 2 bases, and 0 bases lay between the germline ends. The CDR3 is made up of 13 amino acids. CDR1 and CDR2 (germline): SGHAT, FQNNGV. The CDR3 nucleotides read TGTGCCAGCAGCTTAGCTGGGGCCAACGTCCTGACTTTC. This sequence encodes CASSLAGANVLTF.

The V and J genes are TRBV6-1 and TRBJ1-1; a possible D gene is TRBD1 (5 bases). V lost 3 bases and J lost 6, with 5 bases in between. The CDR3 consists of 11 residues. Germline-derived CDR1 and CDR2 are MNHNS and SASEGT. The DNA for the CDR3 is TGTGCCAGCAGTGAGGGGGCTGAAGCTTTCTTT. This sequence encodes CASSEGAEAFF.

This clone was observed a single time. The chain employs TRBV29-1 and TRBJ2-2; 10 bases line up with TRBD1. The CDR3 totals 13 residues. Germline CDR1 is SQVTM and CDR2 is ANQGSEA. The V and J ends lost 7 bases and 7 bases, in that order; junction bases with no gene match: 6. This CDR3 reads CSAGDRGVGELFF. The CDR3 DNA reads as TGCAGCGCAGGGGACAGGGGAGTCGGGGAGCTGTTTTTT.

This chain links TRBV7-6 with TRBJ1-2, with 9 bases aligning to TRBD1. The CDR3 spans 17 residues. In germline, CDR1 is SGHVS, CDR2 FNYEAQ. V gave up 6 bases and J gave up 2 bases; unmatched junction bases: 13. CDR3 sequence: CASSTGTGRVSNYGYTF. The CDR3 DNA reads TGTGCCAGCAGTACAGGGACAGGGCGGGTATCAAACTATGGCTACACCTTC. Full variable domain (outside the CDR3, taken from reference TRBV7-6 and TRBJ1-2): GAGVSQSPRYKVTKRGQDVALRCDPISGHVSLYWYRQALGQGPEFLTYFNYEAQQDKSGLPNDRFSAERPEGSISTLTIQRTEQRDSAMYRCASSTGTGRVSNYGYTFGSGTRLTVV.

The chain employs TRBV7-2 and TRBJ2-7; no definite D call. Germline V gene lookup returns CDR1 SGHTA and CDR2 FQGNSA. The V end lost 5 bases, the J end lost 6 bases, and 23 bases lay between the germline ends. There are 16 residues in the CDR3. CDR3 sequence: CASSLTFPDGRSEQYF. The CDR3 nucleotides read TGTGCCAGCAGCCTAACCTTCCCGGACGGGCGAAGCGAGCAGTACTTC.

The chain joins TRBV7-9 to TRBJ1-1; maybe TRBD1 (6 bases). Per germline, CDR1 SEHNR and CDR2 FQNEAQ (reference sequence). The CDR3 has 15 amino acids. V was cut by 6 bases and J by 4 bases, with 18 bases left in between. Here the CDR3 DNA reads TGTGCCAGCAGGGCGTACGGGGGCCTTTCCACTGAAGCTTTCTTT. It yields the protein CASRAYGGLSTEAFF.

This clone was observed once. V usage is TRBV28 and J usage is TRBJ1-3; TRBD1 is a possible D gene (5 bases). Germline V lookup: CDR1 MDHEN, CDR2 SYDVKM. This CDR3 is built from 17 residues. V gave up 1 base and J gave up 4 bases, with 17 bases separating them. The DNA for the CDR3 is TGTGCCAGCAGTTTATCCCCGGCCAGGGTCTACGGAAACACCATATATTTT. Its translation is CASSLSPARVYGNTIYF.

The chain is built from TRBV27 and TRBJ2-7; 10 bases fit TRBD1. In germline, CDR1 is MNHEY, CDR2 SMNVEV (reference sequence). Losses at the gene ends were 5 bases for V and 6 bases for J; bases not matched to a gene: 13. The CDR3 runs to 16 residues. Here the CDR3 DNA reads TGTGCCAGCAGTCTGGCCATCGGGACAGGGGTTGGCGAGCAGTACTTC. Its protein product is CASSLAIGTGVGEQYF.

This sequence joins TRBV18 and TRBJ1-2; a weak D match, TRBD1 (5 bases). V lost 2 bases and J lost 2, with 15 bases in between. Germline CDR1 is KGHSH and CDR2 is LQKENI. This CDR3 comprises 16 residues. The CDR3 protein is CASSPTDSAQNYGYTF. The CDR3 DNA reads TGTGCCAGCTCACCAACCGACAGCGCTCAAAACTATGGCTACACCTTC.